This TCR beta chain was obtained from a study of T cells after somatic rescue of genetic block. The CDR3 extends over 14 amino acids. Trimming cost V 2 bases and J 3 bases, with 10 bases left between them. In germline, CDR1 is KGHSH, CDR2 LQKENI. Assay used: immunoSEQ multiplex PCR; TCRdb lists only in-frame clones, some missing. The data contain tens of thousands of clones, approximately 91% of them singletons. The chain recombines TRBV18 with TRBJ2-5, with D perhaps matching TRBD1 or TRBD2 (5 bases each). Sequencing input: peripheral blood mononuclear cells (PBMCs). This receptor was taken from a man aged 25 to 45. The CDR3 nucleotides read TGTGCCAGCTCACCAGGGGGAGTGGAAGAGACCCAGTACTTC. It codes for CASSPGGVEETQYF.